The entry below gives a single T cell receptor (beta chain) sequence along with its context. Its antigen is unknown. The junction had 4 bases not matched to a gene; V was cut back by 7 bases and J by 0 bases. The CDR3 spans 14 residues. CDR1 is MNHNS and CDR2 is SASEGT in the germline V gene. The data are from a study of radiation and T cells in renal cell carcinoma. Broader study findings: From baseline, blood top tumor clonotypes peaked at 2 weeks post-radiation. Without pretreatment biopsies, baseline tumor clonotype presence was undetermined.

Time point of the sample: blood 4 weeks post-SBRT, at nephrectomy. The treatment here: 15 Gy SBRT to primary tumor, nephrectomy 4 weeks later. Assay: immunoSEQ multiplex PCR; the TCRdb copy retains only in-frame clones and omits some. The data show some 150,000 clones, 70% to 90% seen once. The TCR originated in a woman aged 50 to 60 with renal cell carcinoma. This chain uses TRBV6-1 with TRBJ2-7, with 9 nucleotides matching TRBD2. This sample comprised blood, obtained from a patient whose treatment included radiotherapy and nephrectomy. The CDR3 sequence is CASIQLAGSYEQYF. For the CDR3, the DNA is TGTGCCAGCATCCAACTAGCGGGCTCCTACGAGCAGTACTTC.